This paragraph covers one T cell receptor beta chain sequence. The source of the sample is a study of OX40 agonist ivuxolimab in advanced cancers. About the study: Participants, 82.7% male, averaged roughly 60 years of age, ranging from about 23 to 85.

The assay was immunoSEQ multiplex PCR, and TCRdb's table has in-frame clones only and misses some. The repertoire includes about 72,000 clones, around 85% of them detected once, and 5% sits in the top ten. The CDR3 covers 13 residues. J lost 7 bases, V lost 10 bases, and 12 bases had no gene match. In germline, CDR1 is MNHNS, CDR2 SASEGT. This receptor was taken from an adult with an advanced solid tumor such as melanoma, head and neck, liver or kidney cancer. V and J are TRBV6-1 and TRBJ1-2; 7 nucleotides agree with TRBD1. Source: CD4+ or CD8+ T cells sorted from blood, taken in a trial of the OX40 agonist ivuxolimab. For the CDR3, the DNA is TGTGCCACCACCTTGACAGGGTTCCGTGGCTACACCTTC. Its translation is CATTLTGFRGYTF.